This TCR beta chain appears in the sequencing data of a study of cytomegalovirus exposure and HLA in healthy donors. Study summary: There were roughly 80 million unique TCRs (from HLA-typed donors) in an early data release.

Primers for the PCR totalled 60 Vbeta and 13 Jbeta. Profiling relied on immunoSEQ multiplex PCR, and the TCRdb table lists in-frame clones only, not all of them. Counted here are 150,000 or so clones, around 77% occurring once; the ten biggest clones make up 1%. The TCR originated in a woman between 50 and 59 years old in good health and CMV-seropositive. Input material: PBMCs.

The CDR3: CASSYTGTGGVYLGYTF. The CDR3 coding sequence is TGTGCCAGCAGTTATACCGGGACAGGGGGCGTCTACTTAGGCTACACCTTC. The chain carries TRBV28 and TRBJ1-2, with 12 bases that match TRBD1. With 4 bases clipped from V and 8 bases from J, the junction kept 14 bases outside the gene matches. The CDR3 consists of 17 residues. Germline CDR1 and CDR2: MDHEN and SYDVKM.